These T cell receptor beta chains were read from a single sample in a study of T cell repertoires in cytomegalovirus infection. TCRdb passed the reads through MiXCR, listing each CDR3 protein once. The sample consists of tens of thousands of distinct CDR3 sequences, approximately 22% of them appearing once. The antigens these receptors bind are not known. Sequences were obtained from PBMCs, sequenced either directly or after in vitro stimulation (not recorded which). These receptors were collected from a human donor in good health (CMV status not recorded). Some clones in this sample may be carry-over from other donors' samples. The CDR3 runs from the conserved cysteine through the conserved F or W. D genes are given only for firm matches. Not every row has a clone size; where given, it reads once, few, many or a size class.

j_gene | abundance | d_gene | v_gene | CDR3nt | CDR3aa
TRBJ2-7 | . | TRBD1 | TRBV28 | TGTGCCAGCAGCCTCAGGACAGGGAAGTACTTC | CASSLRTGKYF
TRBJ2-1 | few | . | TRBV7-6 | TGTGCCATCGCACTGCACAATGAGCAGTTCTTC | CAIALHNEQFF
TRBJ2-1 | many | TRBD1 | TRBV7-2 | TGTGCCAGCAGCTCCATCGGGACAGCCTACAATGAGCAGTTCTTC | CASSSIGTAYNEQFF
TRBJ2-7 | . | TRBD1 | TRBV29-1 | TGCAGCGCCCTAAGGCTGCAGGGGGAATACGAGCAGTACTTC | CSALRLQGEYEQYF
TRBJ2-6 | . | . | TRBV5-1 | TGCGCCAGCAGCCTGATGAGCTCTGGGGCCAACGTCCTGACTTTC | CASSLMSSGANVLTF
TRBJ2-3 | . | TRBD2 | TRBV6-1 | TGTGCAGCCGGCGGGAGGGCGACAGATACGCAGTATTTT | CAAGGRATDTQYF
TRBJ2-3 | few | TRBD1 | TRBV7-8 | TGTGCCAGCAGCTCCCGGACAGGGGGTGGCACAGATACGCAGTATTTT | CASSSRTGGGTDTQYF
TRBJ2-7 | many | TRBD1 | TRBV6-2/TRBV6-3 | TGTGCCAGCAGTTACTCGGGACAGGGGGCCCACGAGCAGTACTTC | CASSYSGQGAHEQYF
TRBJ2-7 | . | . | TRBV7-2 | TGTGCCAGCAGCTTGACGGATCCCACCTACGAGCAGTACTTC | CASSLTDPTYEQYF
TRBJ2-7 | once | . | TRBV9 | TGTGCCAGCAGCGGTGGGGACGGTCCCTACGAGCAGTACTTC | CASSGGDGPYEQYF
TRBJ2-2 | few | . | TRBV7-6 | TGTGCCAGCAGCTCCGGAACCGGGGAGCTGTTTTTT | CASSSGTGELFF
TRBJ2-5 | few | . | TRBV12-3/TRBV12-4 | TGTGCCAGCAGTTTTATTCGGGCGGGAAGACCCGTGGGCCAGTACTTC | CASSFIRAGRPVGQYF
TRBJ2-2 | . | TRBD2 | TRBV7-2 | TGTGCCAGCAGCTTAGTAGCGGGTATAGACACCGGGGAGCTGTTTTTT | CASSLVAGIDTGELFF
TRBJ1-5 | . | . | TRBV3-1 | TGTGCCAGCAGCCCGACACTGGGTTTTCAGCCCCAGCATTTT | CASSPTLGFQPQHF
TRBJ1-2 | once | . | TRBV6-2/TRBV6-3 | TGTGCCAGCAGAGACCTGGGTGGCTACACCTTC | CASRDLGGYTF
TRBJ1-1 | . | . | TRBV20-1 | TGCAGTGCCCCCCCGGGGGGCACGAACACTGAAGCTTTCTTT | CSAPPGGTNTEAFF
TRBJ2-7 | . | TRBD2 | TRBV20-1 | TGCAGTGCTACCGACTTGCGGGAGTGGAACGAGCAGTACTTC | CSATDLREWNEQYF
TRBJ1-2 | . | . | TRBV6-5 | TGTGCCAGCAGTTACAGTAGGACAGCCCTCGTGGGCTACACCTTC | CASSYSRTALVGYTF
TRBJ2-5 | few | . | TRBV19 | TGTGCCAGTAGTATCCGACTGACAGCCGAGACCCAGTACTTC | CASSIRLTAETQYF
TRBJ1-4 | many | TRBD1 | TRBV9 | TGTGCCAGCAGCGCAGGGACAGGGGCTGTTGAATACGAAAAACTGTTTTTT | CASSAGTGAVEYEKLFF
TRBJ1-2 | . | TRBD1 | TRBV28 | TGTGCCAGCAGTCCTCCCGCGGGACAGGGGACTAACTATGGCTACACCTTC | CASSPPAGQGTNYGYTF
TRBJ1-1 | many | TRBD1 | TRBV7-3 | TGTGCCAGCAGCCCCCAGGGGACAGGGAACACTGAAGCTTTCTTT | CASSPQGTGNTEAFF
TRBJ1-2 | . | . | TRBV19 | TGTGCCAGTAGTATGGGGAGTAACTATGGCTACACCTTC | CASSMGSNYGYTF
TRBJ2-1 | few | TRBD2 | TRBV11-3 | TGTGCCAGCAGCGTGGGACTAGCGGGGGGTTGGAATGAGCAGTTCTTC | CASSVGLAGGWNEQFF
TRBJ2-5 | . | TRBD2 | TRBV11-3 | TGTGCCAGCACCACAGAGGGGTGGGGGGGGGAGACCCAGTACTTC | CASTTEGWGGETQYF
TRBJ1-3 | few | TRBD1 | TRBV24-1 | TGTGCCACCAGTGATTCGACAGGGGCGAGATATGGAAACACCATATATTTT | CATSDSTGARYGNTIYF
TRBJ2-5 | . | TRBD2 | TRBV12-3/TRBV12-4 | TGTGCCAGCAGAGTAGCGGGAGGGCCAGAGACCCAGTACTTC | CASRVAGGPETQYF
TRBJ1-1 | . | . | TRBV12-3/TRBV12-4 | TGTGCCAGCAGTTTAGAACAGGGCACTGAAGCTTTCTTT | CASSLEQGTEAFF
TRBJ1-3 | . | . | TRBV12-3/TRBV12-4 | TGTGCCAGCAGTTTAGACAGCTCTGGAAACACCATATATTTT | CASSLDSSGNTIYF
TRBJ2-2 | . | . | TRBV25-1 | TGTGCCAGCAGTGGGTTCGTGAACACCGGGGAGCTGTTTTTT | CASSGFVNTGELFF
TRBJ2-3 | . | TRBD2 | TRBV7-2 | TGTGCCAGCAGCTTCGGACTAGCGGGAAGGGATACGCAGTATTTT | CASSFGLAGRDTQYF
TRBJ2-7 | few | . | TRBV7-6 | TGTGCCAGCAGCAACCAGGGATTCTACGAGCAGTACTTC | CASSNQGFYEQYF
TRBJ1-2 | few | . | TRBV24-1 | TGTGCCACCAGTGAGCAGGACAAGGACTATGGCTACACCTTC | CATSEQDKDYGYTF
TRBJ1-3 | . | . | TRBV6-6 | TGTGCCAGCAGCCAAAACTCTGGAAACACCATATATTTT | CASSQNSGNTIYF
TRBJ2-4 | . | TRBD1 | TRBV30 | TGTGCCTGGAGTGTATCGGGACAGGGGGCCGGGAAAAACATTCAGTACTTC | CAWSVSGQGAGKNIQYF
TRBJ2-1 | few | . | TRBV7-9 | TGTGCCGCGGGTTCGGGGCTATACAATGAGCAGTTCTTC | CAAGSGLYNEQFF
TRBJ1-2 | few | . | TRBV6-1 | TGTGCCAGCACCCCATTAGGGGGGAACTATGGCTACACCTTC | CASTPLGGNYGYTF
TRBJ1-2 | . | . | TRBV28 | TGTGCCAGCAGTTTAGATGGCAGGGAAGGAGGCTACACCTTC | CASSLDGREGGYTF
TRBJ2-2 | . | . | TRBV12-3/TRBV12-4 | TGTGCCAGCACCAGGGGGGGGGACAGGACCGGGGAGCTGTTTTTT | CASTRGGDRTGELFF
TRBJ2-3 | few | . | TRBV12-3/TRBV12-4 | TGTGCCAGCAGTTTAAATTCGATCACAGATACGCAGTATTTT | CASSLNSITDTQYF
TRBJ1-5 | few | . | TRBV19 | TGTGCCAGTTCCGGGGCAGGGAGGGTCAATCAGCCCCAGCATTTT | CASSGAGRVNQPQHF
TRBJ2-2 | many | . | TRBV28 | TGTGCCAGCAGTTTATCCAGGGGCACCGGGGAGCTGTTTTTT | CASSLSRGTGELFF
TRBJ1-4 | . | . | TRBV20-1 | TGCAGTGCTAGTCCGCGGGCTGCAACTAATGAAAAACTGTTTTTT | CSASPRAATNEKLFF
TRBJ1-2 | few | . | TRBV13 | TGTGCCAGCAGCTTAGGCCTCGGCGGAAATACTGGGGGCTACACCTTC | CASSLGLGGNTGGYTF
TRBJ2-3 | . | . | TRBV12-3/TRBV12-4 | TGTGCCAGCAGTTTAAGCCGGGGGTACACAGATACGCAGTATTTT | CASSLSRGYTDTQYF
TRBJ1-2 | many | TRBD1 | TRBV7-2 | TGTGCCAGCAGCTGGGGACAGGGAGGCGGCTACACCTTC | CASSWGQGGGYTF
TRBJ2-2 | few | . | TRBV20-1 | TGCAGTGCTAGAGTGGCGGCGACCGGGGAGCTGTTTTTT | CSARVAATGELFF
TRBJ1-2 | . | TRBD1 | TRBV4-1 | TGCGCCAGCAGCCCGGGGACAGCCGCTCCCTATGGCTACACCTTC | CASSPGTAAPYGYTF
TRBJ2-3 | many | TRBD2 | TRBV7-2 | TGTGCCAGCAACATACTTAGGGGACTAGCGACCGATACGCAGTATTTT | CASNILRGLATDTQYF
TRBJ2-5 | . | . | TRBV3-1 | TGTGCCAGCAGCCCGGTTAACGGAGGCGAGACCCAGTACTTC | CASSPVNGGETQYF
TRBJ2-1 | . | . | TRBV28 | TGTGCCAGCAGATCCCTCGGGAACAATGAGCAGTTCTTC | CASRSLGNNEQFF
TRBJ1-1 | medium-sized | . | TRBV7-8 | TGTGCCAGCAGCTTAGTCTCCGGCGGGAACACTGAAGCTTTCTTT | CASSLVSGGNTEAFF